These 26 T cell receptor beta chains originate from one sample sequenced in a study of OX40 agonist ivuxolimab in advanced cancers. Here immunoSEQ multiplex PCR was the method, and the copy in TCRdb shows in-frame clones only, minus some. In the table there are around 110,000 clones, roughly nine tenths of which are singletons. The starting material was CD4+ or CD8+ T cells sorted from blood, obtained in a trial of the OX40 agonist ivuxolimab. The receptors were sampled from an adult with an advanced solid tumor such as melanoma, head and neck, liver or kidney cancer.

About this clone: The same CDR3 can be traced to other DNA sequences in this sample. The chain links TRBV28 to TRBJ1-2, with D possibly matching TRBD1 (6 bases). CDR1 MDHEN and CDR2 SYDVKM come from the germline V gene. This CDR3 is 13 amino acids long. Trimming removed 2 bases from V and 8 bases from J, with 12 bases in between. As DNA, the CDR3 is TGTGCCAGCAGTTTAGGGGGGGGCTACGGCTACACCTTC. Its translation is CASSLGGGYGYTF.

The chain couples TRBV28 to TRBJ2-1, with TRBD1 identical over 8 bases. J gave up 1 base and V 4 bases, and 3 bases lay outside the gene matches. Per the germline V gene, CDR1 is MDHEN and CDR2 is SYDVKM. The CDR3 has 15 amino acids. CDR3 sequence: CASSSTGGSYNEQFF. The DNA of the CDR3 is TGTGCCAGCAGTTCTACAGGGGGTTCCTACAATGAGCAGTTCTTC.

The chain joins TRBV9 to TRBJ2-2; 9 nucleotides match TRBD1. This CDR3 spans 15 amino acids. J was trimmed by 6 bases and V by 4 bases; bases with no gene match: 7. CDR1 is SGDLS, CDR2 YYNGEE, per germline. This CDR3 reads CASSSYRGLPGELFF. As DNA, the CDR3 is TGTGCCAGCAGCTCCTACAGGGGGCTACCCGGGGAGCTGTTTTTT.

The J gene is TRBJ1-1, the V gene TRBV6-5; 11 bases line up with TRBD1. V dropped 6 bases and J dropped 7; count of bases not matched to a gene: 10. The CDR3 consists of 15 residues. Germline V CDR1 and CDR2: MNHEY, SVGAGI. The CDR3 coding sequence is TGTGCCAGCAGCCTTAGGACAGGGGGCATTAATGAAGCTTTCTTT. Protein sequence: CASSLRTGGINEAFF.

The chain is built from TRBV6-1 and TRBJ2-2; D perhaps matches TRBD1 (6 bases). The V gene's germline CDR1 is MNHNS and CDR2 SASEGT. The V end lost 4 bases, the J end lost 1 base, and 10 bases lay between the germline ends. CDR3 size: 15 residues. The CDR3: CASSVRDMNTGELFF. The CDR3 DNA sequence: TGTGCCAGCAGTGTAAGGGACATGAACACCGGGGAGCTGTTTTTT.

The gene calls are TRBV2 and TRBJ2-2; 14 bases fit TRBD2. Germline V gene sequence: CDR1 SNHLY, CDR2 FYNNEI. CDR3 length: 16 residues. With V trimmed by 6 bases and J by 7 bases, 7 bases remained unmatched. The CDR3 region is CASSATSGGAGGELFF. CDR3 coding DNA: TGTGCCAGCAGCGCGACTAGCGGGGGGGCTGGCGGGGAGCTGTTTTTT.

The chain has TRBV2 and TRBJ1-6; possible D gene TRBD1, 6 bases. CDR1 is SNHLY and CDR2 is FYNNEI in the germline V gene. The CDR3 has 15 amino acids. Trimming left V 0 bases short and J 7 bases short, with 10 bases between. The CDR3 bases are TGTGCCAGCAGTGAAGCGCCAGGGGTGAATTCACCCCTCCACTTT. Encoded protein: CASSEAPGVNSPLHF.

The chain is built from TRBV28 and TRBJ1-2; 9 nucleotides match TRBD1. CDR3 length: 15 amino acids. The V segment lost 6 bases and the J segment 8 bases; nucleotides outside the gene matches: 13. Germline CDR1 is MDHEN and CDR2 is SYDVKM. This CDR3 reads CASRSQGQGNLGYTF. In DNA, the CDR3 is TGTGCCAGCAGAAGCCAGGGACAGGGCAATTTAGGCTACACCTTC.

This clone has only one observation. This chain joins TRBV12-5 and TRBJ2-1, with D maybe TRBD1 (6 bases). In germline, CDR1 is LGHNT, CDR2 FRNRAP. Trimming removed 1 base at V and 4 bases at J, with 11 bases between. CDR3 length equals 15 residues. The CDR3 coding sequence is TGTGCTAGTGGTTTGGGCCAGGGGAGTTACAATGAGCAGTTCTTC. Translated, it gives CASGLGQGSYNEQFF.

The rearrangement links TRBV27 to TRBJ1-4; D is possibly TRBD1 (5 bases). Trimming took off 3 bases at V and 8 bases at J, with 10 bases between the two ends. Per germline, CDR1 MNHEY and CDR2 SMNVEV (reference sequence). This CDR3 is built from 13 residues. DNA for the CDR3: TGTGCCAGCAGTTTGGGGCCACGGGAAAAACTGTTTTTT. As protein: CASSLGPREKLFF. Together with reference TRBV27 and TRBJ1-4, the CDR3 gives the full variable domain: EAQVTQNPRYLITVTGKKLTVTCSQNMNHEYMSWYRQDPGLGLRQIYYSMNVEVTDKGDVPEGYKVSRKEKRNFPLILESPSPNQTSLYFCASSLGPREKLFFGSGTQLSVL.

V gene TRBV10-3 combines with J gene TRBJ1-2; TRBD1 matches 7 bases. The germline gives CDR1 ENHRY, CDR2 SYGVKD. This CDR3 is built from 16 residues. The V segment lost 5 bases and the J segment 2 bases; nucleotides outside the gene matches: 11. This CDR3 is CAISLLRARGNYGYTF. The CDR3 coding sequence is TGTGCCATCAGTTTACTGCGGGCCAGGGGGAACTATGGCTACACCTTC.

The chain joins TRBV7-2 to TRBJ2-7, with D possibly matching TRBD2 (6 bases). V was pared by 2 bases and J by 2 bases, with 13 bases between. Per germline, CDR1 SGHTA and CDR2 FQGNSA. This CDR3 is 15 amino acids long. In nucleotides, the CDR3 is TGTGCCAGCAGCTTACAGGCGGGACCAGCCTACGAGCAGTACTTC. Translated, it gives CASSLQAGPAYEQYF.

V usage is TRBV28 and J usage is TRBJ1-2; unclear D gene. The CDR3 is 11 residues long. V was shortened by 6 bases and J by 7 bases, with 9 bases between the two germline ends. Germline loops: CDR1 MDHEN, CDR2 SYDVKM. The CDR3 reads CASRDVVGYTF. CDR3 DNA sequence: TGTGCCAGCAGGGACGTTGTTGGCTACACCTTC.

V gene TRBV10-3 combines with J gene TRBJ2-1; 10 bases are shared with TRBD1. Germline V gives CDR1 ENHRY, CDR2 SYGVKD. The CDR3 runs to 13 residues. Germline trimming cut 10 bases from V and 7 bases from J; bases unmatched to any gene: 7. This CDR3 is CATVPGQGNEQFF. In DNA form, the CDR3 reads TGTGCCACCGTCCCGGGACAGGGGAATGAGCAGTTCTTC.

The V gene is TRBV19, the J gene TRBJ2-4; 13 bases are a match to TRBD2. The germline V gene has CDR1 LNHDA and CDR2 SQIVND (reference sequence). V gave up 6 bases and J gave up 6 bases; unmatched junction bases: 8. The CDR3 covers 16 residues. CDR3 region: CASSGLAGEVRNIQYF. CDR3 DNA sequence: TGTGCCAGTAGCGGACTAGCGGGGGAGGTCAGAAACATTCAGTACTTC. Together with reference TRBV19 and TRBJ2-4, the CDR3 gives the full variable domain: DGGITQSPKYLFRKEGQNVTLSCEQNLNHDAMYWYRQDPGQGLRLIYYSQIVNDFQKGDIAEGYSVSREKKESFPLTVTSAQKNPTAFYLCASSGLAGEVRNIQYFGAGTRLSVL.

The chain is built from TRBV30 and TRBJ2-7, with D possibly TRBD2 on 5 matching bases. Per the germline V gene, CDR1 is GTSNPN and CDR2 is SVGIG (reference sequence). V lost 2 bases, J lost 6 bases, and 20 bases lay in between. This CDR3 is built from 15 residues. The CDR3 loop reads CAWSPPGLLAGEQYF. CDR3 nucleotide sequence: TGTGCCTGGAGTCCCCCGGGCCTCCTGGCGGGCGAGCAGTACTTC.

The CDR3 DNA is TGTGCCAGCAGCCTTGTGAACACTGAAGCTTTCTTT. Translating it yields CASSLVNTEAFF. This chain connects TRBV7-9 to TRBJ1-1; D is unclear. The CDR3 is 12 residues long. Trimming took 5 bases from V and 0 from J, leaving 4 bases between them. Germline CDR1 and CDR2: SEHNR and FQNEAQ (reference sequence).

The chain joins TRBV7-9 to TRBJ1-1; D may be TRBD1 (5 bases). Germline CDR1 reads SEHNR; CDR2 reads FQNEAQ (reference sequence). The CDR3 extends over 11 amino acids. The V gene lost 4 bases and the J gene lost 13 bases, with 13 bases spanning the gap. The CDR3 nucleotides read TGTGCCAGCAGCTCCGGGACTTTTGTTTTCTTT. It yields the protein CASSSGTFVFF.

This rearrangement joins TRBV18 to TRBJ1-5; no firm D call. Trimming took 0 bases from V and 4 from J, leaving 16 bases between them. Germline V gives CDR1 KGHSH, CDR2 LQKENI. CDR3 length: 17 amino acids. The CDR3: CASSPPTGGGLNQPQHF. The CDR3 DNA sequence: TGTGCCAGCTCACCACCTACGGGAGGTGGGCTTAATCAGCCCCAGCATTTT.

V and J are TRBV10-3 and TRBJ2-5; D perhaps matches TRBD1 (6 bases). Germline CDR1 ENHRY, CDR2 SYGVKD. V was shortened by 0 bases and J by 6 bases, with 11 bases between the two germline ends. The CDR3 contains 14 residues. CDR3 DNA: TGTGCCATCAGTGAGTCTTTGGGGGCAAAGACCCAGTACTTC. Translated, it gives CAISESLGAKTQYF.

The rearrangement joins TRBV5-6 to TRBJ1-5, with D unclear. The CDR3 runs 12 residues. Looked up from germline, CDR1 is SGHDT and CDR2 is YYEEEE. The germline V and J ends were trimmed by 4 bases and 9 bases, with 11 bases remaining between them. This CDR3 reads CASSPGAGPQHF. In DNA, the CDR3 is TGTGCCAGCAGCCCCGGTGCTGGGCCCCAGCATTTT.

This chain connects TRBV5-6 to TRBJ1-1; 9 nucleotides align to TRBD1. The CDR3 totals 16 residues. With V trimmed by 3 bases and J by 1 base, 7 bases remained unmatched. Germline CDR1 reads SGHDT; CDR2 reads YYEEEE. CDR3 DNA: TGTGCCAGCAGCTGGGGACAGGGAAGTTCGAACACTGAAGCTTTCTTT. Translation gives CASSWGQGSSNTEAFF.

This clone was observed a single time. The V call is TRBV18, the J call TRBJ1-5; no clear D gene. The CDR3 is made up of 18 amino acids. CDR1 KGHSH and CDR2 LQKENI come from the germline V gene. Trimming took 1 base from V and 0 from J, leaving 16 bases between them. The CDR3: CASSPQEGAQISNQPQHF. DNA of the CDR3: TGTGCCAGCTCACCACAGGAGGGAGCCCAGATTAGCAATCAGCCCCAGCATTTT.

CDR3 amino acids: CASSSSGANVLTF. In DNA, the CDR3 is TGTGCCAGCAGCTCGTCTGGGGCCAACGTCCTGACTTTC. The rearrangement uses TRBV7-8 and TRBJ2-6, with unresolved D. CDR1 is SGHVS, CDR2 FQNEAQ, per germline. V was cut by 4 bases and J by 1 base, with 2 bases left in between. CDR3 length equals 13 residues.

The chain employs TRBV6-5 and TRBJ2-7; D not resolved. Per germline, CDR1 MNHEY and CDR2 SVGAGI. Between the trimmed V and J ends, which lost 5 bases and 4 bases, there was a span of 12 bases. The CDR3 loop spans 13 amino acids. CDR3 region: CASSRTPLYEQYF. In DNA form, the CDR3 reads TGTGCCAGCAGTCGAACCCCTTTATACGAGCAGTACTTC.

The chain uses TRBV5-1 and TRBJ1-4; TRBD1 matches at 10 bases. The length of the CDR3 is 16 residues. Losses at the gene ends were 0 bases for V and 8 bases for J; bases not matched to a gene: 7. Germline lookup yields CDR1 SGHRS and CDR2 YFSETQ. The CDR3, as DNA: TGCGCCAGCAGCTTGGCGGGACAGGGGCCGGAAGAAAAACTGTTTTTT. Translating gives CASSLAGQGPEEKLFF.